A single TCR beta chain is shown here with its context. No antigen is known for it. Exclusion of a patient resulted from uncontrolled infection, other autoimmune disease, pregnancy or lactation. For the diagnoses, clinical symptoms, serum thyroxine and TRAb, thyroid ultrasound and orbital computed tomography were used. Amplified TCR beta CDR3 regions came from RNA transcripts. Researchers ran a first-round RT-PCR on the TCR CDR3 using the HTBI primer set. TCRdb called the multiplex PCR reads again in MiXCR, with one record for every CDR3 protein. The table has hundreds of thousands of distinct CDR3 sequences, less than 45% seen once; the top ten hold approximately 7.2%. Germline V gene sequence: CDR1 SNHLY, CDR2 FYNNEI. The ends were cut back, 6 bases at V and 0 bases at J, with 11 bases in the middle. The CDR3 runs 15 residues. These data belong to a study of T cells in Graves' hyperthyroidism and ophthalmopathy.

Regarding the study as a whole: The model predicted ophthalmopathy a median around 6.5 months before onset. Blood shared most expanded thyroid clonotypes above 0.001.

Sequenced material: peripheral blood or thyroid tissue (not recorded which). This chain links TRBV2 with TRBJ1-4; D might be TRBD1 (6 bases). This TCR came from an adult man with Graves' disease, either hyperthyroidism or ophthalmopathy (not recorded which). The DNA for the CDR3 is TGTGCCAGCAGGAGGGGGAGTGCAACTAATGAAAAACTGTTTTTT. Translation: CASRRGSATNEKLFF.